This T cell receptor (beta chain) was profiled in a study of cytomegalovirus exposure and HLA in healthy donors. The CDR3 length is 15 residues. Germline loops: CDR1 SGHKS, CDR2 YYEKEE (reference sequence). Trimming left V 1 base short and J 1 base short, with 12 bases between. PCR employed 60 Vbeta and 13 Jbeta primers. TCRdb keeps only in-frame clones here, not all; method: immunoSEQ multiplex PCR. Of 200,000 or so clones in the sample, approximately 83% were seen once. As regards this clone: The antigen remains unidentified.

Study findings and constraints: The likely origin of a cluster of highly shared sequence variants was a sequencing artifact. A later analysis linked a missense variant in DCLRE1C to the trimming of TCR beta V and J genes. Later analysis identified several of the most significant clusters that appeared linked to common viral pathogens.

This chain joins TRBV5-5 and TRBJ2-7, with D tentatively TRBD1 (5 bases). The clonotype comes from a girl aged 5 to 17 in good health and CMV-seronegative. The sequencing input was PBMCs. This CDR3 reads CASSLLLGASYEQYF. Written as DNA, the CDR3 is TGTGCCAGCAGCTTGTTGTTAGGGGCGTCCTACGAGCAGTACTTC.